The 13 T cell receptor beta chains listed next were all sequenced from one sample in a study of shared clonotypes between healthy human individuals. Sequencing used immunoSEQ multiplex PCR; TCRdb keeps in-frame clones, though not all of them. This sample yields about 1 million clones, of which more than 60% are seen a single time; approximately 1.5% belongs to the top ten. The specimen was memory CD4+ T cells sorted from blood. Subset in this sample: CD45RA-negative fraction. The receptor source for this set is a man aged 18 to 35 in good health.

J is TRBJ1-6 and V is TRBV6-6; possible D gene TRBD1, 5 bases. CDR1 and CDR2 (germline): MNHNY, SVGAGI (reference sequence). This CDR3 spans 16 amino acids. V shed 2 bases and J shed 5 bases, with 13 bases lying between them. As DNA, the CDR3 is TGTGCCAGCAGTTACGGACGGGACCGCAATAATTCACCCCTCCACTTT. Amino acid sequence: CASSYGRDRNNSPLHF.

This clone came up once. The chain recombines TRBV6-1 with TRBJ1-6, with a possible D match to TRBD1 (6 bases). The CDR3 loop spans 14 amino acids. CDR1 is MNHNS, CDR2 SASEGT, per germline. V lost 1 base and J lost 11, with 12 bases in between. CDR3: CASSEGSQGTPLHF. The CDR3 bases are TGTGCCAGCAGTGAAGGGAGTCAGGGGACACCCCTCCACTTT.

The chain uses TRBV6-5 and TRBJ2-1; TRBD2 matches at 11 bases. With 6 bases clipped from V and 2 bases from J, the junction kept 3 bases outside the gene matches. CDR1 and CDR2 from the germline V gene are MNHEY and SVGAGI. The CDR3 has 15 residues. CDR3 residues: CASSQTSGAYNEQFF. CDR3 coding DNA: TGTGCCAGCAGCCAGACTAGCGGGGCCTACAATGAGCAGTTCTTC.

This chain links TRBV30 with TRBJ2-7; 11 bases are shared with TRBD2. V lost 0 bases and J lost 6; bases outside the gene matches: 4. The CDR3 covers 14 residues. Germline CDR1 is GTSNPN and CDR2 is SVGIG (reference sequence). Written as DNA, the CDR3 is TGTGCCTGGAGTGTTCTAGCGGGAGGAACCGAGCAGTACTTC. This codes for CAWSVLAGGTEQYF.

V is TRBV28 and J is TRBJ1-2, with 7 positions matching TRBD1. V shed 7 bases, J shed 8 bases, and the junction held 4 bases outside the gene matches. The CDR3 extends over 11 amino acids. Germline values: CDR1 MDHEN, CDR2 SYDVKM. The DNA for the CDR3 is TGTGCCAGCAAGAGACAGGGAGGCTACACCTTC. Amino acid sequence: CASKRQGGYTF.

V and J are TRBV14 and TRBJ1-3; a weak D match, TRBD1 (5 bases). CDR3 length: 16 residues. Trimming cost V 0 bases and J 2 bases, with 11 bases left between them. Per germline, CDR1 SGHDN and CDR2 FVKESK. The CDR3 nucleotides are TGTGCCAGCAGCCAAGATCAGGGACGTGCTGGAAACACCATATATTTT. Protein sequence: CASSQDQGRAGNTIYF. The entire variable domain, with the rest obtained from reference TRBV14 and TRBJ1-3, is as follows: EAGVTQFPSHSVIEKGQTVTLRCDPISGHDNLYWYRRVMGKEIKFLLHFVKESKQDESGMPNNRFLAERTGGTYSTLKVQPAELEDSGVYFCASSQDQGRAGNTIYFGEGSWLTVV.

The CDR3 DNA sequence: TGTGCCGGGTCTCGACAGGGGGGAAATTCACCCCTCCACTTT. Its translation: CAGSRQGGNSPLHF. This sequence joins TRBV7-9 and TRBJ1-6; TRBD1 matches 9 bases. CDR1 and CDR2 (germline): SEHNR, FQNEAQ (reference sequence). There are 14 residues in the CDR3. With 11 bases clipped from V and 7 bases from J, the junction kept 9 bases outside the gene matches. Looking up the rest from reference TRBV7-9 and TRBJ1-6 gives the full variable domain: DTGVSQNPRHKITKRGQNVTFRCDPISEHNRLYWYRQTLGQGPEFLTYFQNEAQLEKSRLLSDRFSAERPKGSFSTLEIQRTEQGDSAMYLCAGSRQGGNSPLHFGNGTRLTVT.

The count of this clone is one. The chain recombines TRBV6-1 with TRBJ1-1, with a weak D call TRBD1 (6 bases). Trimming pared 7 bases from V and 3 bases from J, leaving 15 bases between. Germline values: CDR1 MNHNS, CDR2 SASEGT. This CDR3 spans 14 amino acids. This chain's CDR3 is CASTIQGWDTEAFF. Written as DNA, the CDR3 is TGTGCCAGCACTATACAGGGCTGGGACACTGAAGCTTTCTTT.

DNA of the CDR3: TGTGCCTGGACCCAGGGGTCTACCACAGATACGCAGTATTTT. It encodes CAWTQGSTTDTQYF. This chain uses TRBV30 with TRBJ2-3; the D gene is possibly TRBD1 (6 bases). Trimming pared 4 bases from V and 2 bases from J, leaving 13 bases between. Germline CDR1 and CDR2: GTSNPN and SVGIG (reference sequence). This CDR3 has 14 residues.

The chain links TRBV7-2 to TRBJ2-5, with 12 bases lining up with TRBD2. Germline assignment: CDR1 SGHTA and CDR2 FQGNSA. After removal of 5 bases from V and 5 bases from J, the junction contained 6 bases not matched to a gene. CDR3 length: 15 residues. The DNA of the CDR3 is TGTGCCAGCAGCGTTACTAGCGGGGGGTTGGAGACCCAGTACTTC. Amino acids: CASSVTSGGLETQYF. The full variable domain, with the rest looked up from reference TRBV7-2 and TRBJ2-5, is GAGVSQSPSNKVTEKGKDVELRCDPISGHTALYWYRQSLGQGLEFLIYFQGNSAPDKSGLPSDRFSAERTGGSVSTLTIQRTQQEDSAVYLCASSVTSGGLETQYFGPGTRLLVL.

The chain joins TRBV4-2 to TRBJ2-3; TRBD2 aligns across 8 bases. V lost 1 base, J lost 2 bases, and 11 bases stayed unmatched. Per germline, CDR1 LGHNA and CDR2 YNFKEQ. The CDR3 extends over 18 amino acids. The CDR3 loop reads CASSQGGLRGDTTDTQYF. CDR3 coding DNA: TGTGCCAGCAGCCAAGGGGGGCTGCGGGGGGATACCACAGATACGCAGTATTTT.

DNA for the CDR3: TGCGCCAGCAGTCAATCGATCCCAATATTCGGTCAGTACTTC. Its protein is CASSQSIPIFGQYF. The V call is TRBV23-1, the J call TRBJ2-7; no clear D. TRBV23-1 is annotated as an ORF whose role is uncertain. This CDR3 region has 14 residues. V lost 0 bases and J lost 10, with 16 bases in between.

The V call is TRBV5-4, the J call TRBJ1-1; 8 nucleotides line up with TRBD1. CDR3 length: 14 residues. With V trimmed by 2 bases and J by 2 bases, 2 bases remained unmatched. The germline CDR1 and CDR2 sequences are SGHNT and YYREEE (reference sequence). CDR3 DNA: TGTGCCAGCAGCTTCGGACAGGGAAACACTGAAGCTTTCTTT. This codes for CASSFGQGNTEAFF.